The 12 T cell receptor beta chains below come from one sample, sequenced in a study of T cells in Graves' hyperthyroidism and ophthalmopathy (dated by TCRdb to between 2017 and 2020). To prepare the library, multiplex PCR was applied. This sample was sequenced with an Illumina HiSeq 2000. Amplification of TCR beta CDR3 regions was carried out from RNA transcripts. The first round of RT-PCR for the TCR CDR3 was performed with the HTBI primer set and the Qiagen OneStep RT-PCR kit. Using fastp trimming at Q25 and MiXCR clonotype assembly, TCRdb reanalyzed the public sequencing data and kept in-frame beta chains. Each entry is one CDR3 protein sequence, shown with its most common DNA and genes. The sample table contains about 360,000 distinct CDR3 sequences; only one count was recorded for around 14% of them. 25% to 35% of the sample goes to the ten largest clones. The sample comprised blood. The source of these receptors is a woman younger than 35 with Graves' hyperthyroidism that later progressed to Graves' ophthalmopathy.

V gene TRBV28 combines with J gene TRBJ1-5; 7 positions match TRBD1. Per germline, CDR1 MDHEN and CDR2 SYDVKM. The CDR3 is 18 residues long. The junction had 10 bases not matched to a gene; V was cut back by 2 bases and J by 0 bases. The CDR3 sequence is CASSLSWAGQYSNQPQHF. DNA for the CDR3: TGTGCCAGCAGTTTAAGCTGGGCGGGACAGTATAGCAATCAGCCCCAGCATTTT.

The rearrangement joins TRBV6-1 to TRBJ2-1; unclear D gene. The germline CDR1 and CDR2 sequences are MNHNS and SASEGT. There are 14 residues in the CDR3. Trimming left V 0 bases short and J 10 bases short, with 13 bases between. Written as DNA, the CDR3 is TGTGCCAGCAGTGAAGCGCGAAGGAGTCTAGAGCAGTTCTTC. Its protein is CASSEARRSLEQFF.

Many counts were recorded for this clonotype. V and J are TRBV12-3 or TRBV12-4 and TRBJ2-3, with D tentatively TRBD2 (6 bases). V was shortened by 7 bases and J by 2 bases, with 16 bases between the two germline ends. This CDR3 region has 15 residues. The chain's CDR3 is CASTSGAGITDTQYF. The DNA for the CDR3 is TGTGCCAGCACCTCGGGAGCGGGCATCACAGATACGCAGTATTTT.

This clonotype was counted ten times or more. V usage is TRBV12-3 or TRBV12-4 and J usage is TRBJ2-6; D is undetermined. The CDR3 sequence is 15 residues long. Trimming took off 3 bases at V and 0 bases at J, with 6 bases between the two ends. The DNA of the CDR3 is TGTGCCAGCAGTTTCAGGAACTCTGGGGCCAACGTCCTGACTTTC. This codes for CASSFRNSGANVLTF.

This clonotype was counted ten times or more. The V gene is TRBV6-2 or TRBV6-3, the J gene TRBJ2-2; possibly TRBD2 for D (6 bases). V was clipped by 9 bases and J by 4 bases, with 12 bases between them. The CDR3 covers 13 residues. The germline V gene encodes CDR1 MNHEY and CDR2 SVGEGT. CDR3 loop: CASTWRVTGELFF. The CDR3 bases are TGTGCCAGTACTTGGAGGGTCACCGGGGAGCTGTTTTTT.

This clonotype was seen only a few times. J is TRBJ2-7 and V is TRBV6-1; D remains unclear. Germline assignment: CDR1 MNHNS and CDR2 SASEGT. With 5 bases removed from V and 5 bases from J, the gap between germline ends came to 13 bases. This CDR3 comprises 13 residues. Here the CDR3 DNA reads TGTGCCAGCAGTCCCGCGATAAAGGACGAGCAGTACTTC. Encoded protein: CASSPAIKDEQYF.

This clonotype appeared a few times. This chain joins TRBV6-5 and TRBJ2-3, with D possibly being TRBD2 (7 bases). Germline V gene data show CDR1 as MNHEY and CDR2 as SVGAGI. Trimming took off 0 bases at V and 0 bases at J, with 16 bases between the two ends. The CDR3 contains 18 residues. The CDR3 bases are TGTGCCAGCAGTTACTCGTCCACAGGGAGGGCTAGCACAGATACGCAGTATTTT. Translating it yields CASSYSSTGRASTDTQYF.

This clonotype was seen at least ten times. The chain carries TRBV20-1 and TRBJ1-2, with 7 positions matching TRBD1. J lost 8 bases, V lost 3 bases, and 9 bases had no gene match. The germline CDR1 and CDR2 sequences are DFQATT and SNEGSKA (reference sequence). This CDR3 region has 13 residues. The CDR3: CSASERDSVGYTF. The CDR3 DNA reads TGCAGTGCTAGTGAGCGGGACAGTGTGGGCTACACCTTC.

This clonotype has a count of ten or more. For the CDR3, the DNA is TGTGCCAGCCTACAGGGAAATGAGCAGTTCTTC. It encodes CASLQGNEQFF. This chain links TRBV27 with TRBJ2-1; D possibly corresponds to TRBD1 (6 bases). The CDR3 sequence is 11 residues long. Germline V gives CDR1 MNHEY, CDR2 SMNVEV (reference sequence). V lost 8 bases and J 7 bases, leaving 9 bases between the germline ends.

This clonotype was recorded a few times. The chain carries TRBV9 and TRBJ2-7; D could derive from TRBD1 or TRBD2 (5 bases each). There are 18 residues in the CDR3. Trimming cost V 1 base and J 0 bases, with 20 bases left between them. Germline V gene lookup returns CDR1 SGDLS and CDR2 YYNGEE. The CDR3 DNA reads TGTGCCAGCAGCGTATCCCGGGACGAGCCGACATCCTCCTACGAGCAGTACTTC. Its translation: CASSVSRDEPTSSYEQYF.

The chain couples TRBV28 to TRBJ1-2, with TRBD1 identical over 7 bases. The CDR3 runs to 15 residues. V was clipped by 7 bases and J by 8 bases; unmatched bases: 16. Germline V lookup: CDR1 MDHEN, CDR2 SYDVKM. The CDR3 DNA is TGTGCCAGCACCCTAGAGGGACAGAAAAATAGGGGCTACACCTTC. Protein sequence: CASTLEGQKNRGYTF.

This clonotype was found many times. The CDR3 bases are TGCAGCGTTGAGGGGGGACTAGCGGCGGGCCGAACAGATACGCAGTATTTT. It specifies CSVEGGLAAGRTDTQYF. The chain joins TRBV29-1 to TRBJ2-3; TRBD2 aligns across 11 bases. The CDR3 spans 17 residues. The germline gives CDR1 SQVTM, CDR2 ANQGSEA. The trim removed 3 bases at V and 3 bases at J, leaving 11 bases unmatched.